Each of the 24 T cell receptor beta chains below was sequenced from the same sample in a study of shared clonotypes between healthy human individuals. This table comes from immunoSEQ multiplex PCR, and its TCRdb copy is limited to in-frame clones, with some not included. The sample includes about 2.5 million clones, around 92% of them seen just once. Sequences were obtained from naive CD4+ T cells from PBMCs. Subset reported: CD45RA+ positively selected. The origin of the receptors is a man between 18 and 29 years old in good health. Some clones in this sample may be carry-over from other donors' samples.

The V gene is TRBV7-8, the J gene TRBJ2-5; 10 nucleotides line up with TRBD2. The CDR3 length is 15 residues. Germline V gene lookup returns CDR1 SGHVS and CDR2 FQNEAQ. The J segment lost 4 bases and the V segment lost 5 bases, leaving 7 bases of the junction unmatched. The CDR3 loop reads CASSVIAGGIETQYF. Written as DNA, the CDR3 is TGTGCCAGCAGCGTAATAGCGGGAGGTATAGAGACCCAGTACTTC.

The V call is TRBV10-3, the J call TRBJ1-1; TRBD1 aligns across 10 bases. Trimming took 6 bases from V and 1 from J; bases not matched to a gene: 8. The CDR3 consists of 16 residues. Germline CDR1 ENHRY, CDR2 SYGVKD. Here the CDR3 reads CAISAGTGASNTEAFF. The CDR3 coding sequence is TGTGCCATCAGCGCCGGGACAGGGGCATCGAACACTGAAGCTTTCTTT.

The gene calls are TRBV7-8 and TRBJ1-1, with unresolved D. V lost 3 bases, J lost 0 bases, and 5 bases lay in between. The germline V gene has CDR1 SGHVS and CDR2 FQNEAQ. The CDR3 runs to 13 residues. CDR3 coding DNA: TGTGCCAGCAGCTTCGAAATGAACACTGAAGCTTTCTTT. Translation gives CASSFEMNTEAFF.

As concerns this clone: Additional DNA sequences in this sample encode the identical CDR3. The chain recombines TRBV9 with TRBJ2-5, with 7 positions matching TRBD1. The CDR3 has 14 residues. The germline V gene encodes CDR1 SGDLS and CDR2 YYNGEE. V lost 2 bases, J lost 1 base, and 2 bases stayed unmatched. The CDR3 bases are TGTGCCAGCAGCGTGGGGACAGTCCAAGAGACCCAGTACTTC. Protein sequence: CASSVGTVQETQYF.

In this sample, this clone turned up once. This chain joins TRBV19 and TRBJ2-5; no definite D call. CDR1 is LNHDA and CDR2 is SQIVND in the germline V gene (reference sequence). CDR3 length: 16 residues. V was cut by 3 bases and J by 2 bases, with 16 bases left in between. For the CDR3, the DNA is TGTGCCAGTAGTATTTGGCCCTTGACGGGTCAAGAGACCCAGTACTTC. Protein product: CASSIWPLTGQETQYF.

The chain's CDR3 is CASSVSLRGSGNTIYF. The CDR3 nucleotides read TGTGCCAGCAGCGTATCCTTAAGGGGCTCTGGAAACACCATATATTTT. The chain couples TRBV9 to TRBJ1-3, with D perhaps TRBD1 (5 bases). Trimming removed 1 base at V and 0 bases at J, with 11 bases between. The length of the CDR3 is 16 residues. Germline assignment: CDR1 SGDLS and CDR2 YYNGEE.

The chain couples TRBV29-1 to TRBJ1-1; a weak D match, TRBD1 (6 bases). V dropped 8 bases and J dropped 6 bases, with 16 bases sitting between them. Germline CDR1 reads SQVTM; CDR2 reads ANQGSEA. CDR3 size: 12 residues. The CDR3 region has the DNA TGCAGCCCCTACCACAGGGTCCCTGAAGCTTTCTTT. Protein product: CSPYHRVPEAFF.

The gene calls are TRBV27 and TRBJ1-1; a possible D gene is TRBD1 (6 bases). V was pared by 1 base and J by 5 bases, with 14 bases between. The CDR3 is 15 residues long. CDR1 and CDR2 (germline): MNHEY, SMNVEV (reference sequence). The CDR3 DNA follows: TGTGCCAGCAGTTTATTAACAGGGAGAGGGACTGAAGCTTTCTTT. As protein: CASSLLTGRGTEAFF.

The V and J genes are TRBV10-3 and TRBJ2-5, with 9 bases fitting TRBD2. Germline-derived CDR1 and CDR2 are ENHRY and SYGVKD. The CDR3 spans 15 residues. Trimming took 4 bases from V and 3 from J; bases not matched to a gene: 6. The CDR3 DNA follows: TGTGCCATCAGTGTAGGGACTAGCAAGGAAGAGACCCAGTACTTC. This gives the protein CAISVGTSKEETQYF.

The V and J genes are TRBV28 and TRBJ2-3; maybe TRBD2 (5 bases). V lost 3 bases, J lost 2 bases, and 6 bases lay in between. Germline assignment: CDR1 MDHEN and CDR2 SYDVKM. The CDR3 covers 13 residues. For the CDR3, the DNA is TGTGCCAGCAGTTTGGGAGACACAGATACGCAGTATTTT. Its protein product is CASSLGDTDTQYF.

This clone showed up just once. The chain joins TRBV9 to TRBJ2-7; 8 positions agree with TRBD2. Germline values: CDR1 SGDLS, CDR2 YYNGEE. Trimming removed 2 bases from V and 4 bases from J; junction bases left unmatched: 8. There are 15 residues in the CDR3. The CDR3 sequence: CASSVSSGGWYEQYF. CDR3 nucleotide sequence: TGTGCCAGCAGCGTTTCCAGCGGGGGCTGGTACGAGCAGTACTTC.

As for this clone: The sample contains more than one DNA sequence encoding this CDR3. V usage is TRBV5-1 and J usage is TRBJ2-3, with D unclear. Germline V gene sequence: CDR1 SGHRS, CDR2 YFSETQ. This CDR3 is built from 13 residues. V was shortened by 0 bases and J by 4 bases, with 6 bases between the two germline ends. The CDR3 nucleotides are TGCGCCAGCAGCTTGGTTCCCGCAGATACGCAGTATTTT. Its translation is CASSLVPADTQYF.

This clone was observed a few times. As DNA, the CDR3 is TGCGCCAGCAGCCAAGGGGCAGGGGGGAGCTCTGGAAACACCATATATTTT. Encoded protein: CASSQGAGGSSGNTIYF. The chain employs TRBV4-1 and TRBJ1-3; 7 bases align to TRBD1. V shed 1 base and J 0 bases; nucleotides not matched to a gene: 6. Germline values: CDR1 MGHRA, CDR2 YSYEKL. This CDR3 is 17 amino acids long.

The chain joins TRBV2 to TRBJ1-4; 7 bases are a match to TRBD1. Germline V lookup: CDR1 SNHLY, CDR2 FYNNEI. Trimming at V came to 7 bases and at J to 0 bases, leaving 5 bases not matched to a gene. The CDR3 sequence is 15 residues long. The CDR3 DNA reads TGTGCCAGCATCCGACAGGGTCCAACTAATGAAAAACTGTTTTTT. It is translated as CASIRQGPTNEKLFF.

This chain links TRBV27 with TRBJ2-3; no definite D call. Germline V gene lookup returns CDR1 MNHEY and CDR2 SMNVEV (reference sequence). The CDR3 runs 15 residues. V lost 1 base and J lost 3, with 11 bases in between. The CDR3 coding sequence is TGTGCCAGCAGTTTATTAGGGTTAGGGACAGATACGCAGTATTTT. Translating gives CASSLLGLGTDTQYF.

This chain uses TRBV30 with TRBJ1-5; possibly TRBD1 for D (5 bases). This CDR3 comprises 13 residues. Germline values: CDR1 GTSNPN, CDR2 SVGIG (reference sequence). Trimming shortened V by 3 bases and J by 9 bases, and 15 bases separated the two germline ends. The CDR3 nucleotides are TGTGCCTGGAGCTCAACAGTGGGGCCGCCCCAGCATTTT. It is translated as CAWSSTVGPPQHF.

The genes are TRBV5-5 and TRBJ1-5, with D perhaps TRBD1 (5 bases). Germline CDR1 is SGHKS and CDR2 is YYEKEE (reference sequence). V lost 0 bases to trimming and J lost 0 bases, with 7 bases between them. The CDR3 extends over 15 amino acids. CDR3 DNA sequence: TGTGCCAGCAGCTTGGAGGGGATTAGCAATCAGCCCCAGCATTTT. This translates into CASSLEGISNQPQHF.

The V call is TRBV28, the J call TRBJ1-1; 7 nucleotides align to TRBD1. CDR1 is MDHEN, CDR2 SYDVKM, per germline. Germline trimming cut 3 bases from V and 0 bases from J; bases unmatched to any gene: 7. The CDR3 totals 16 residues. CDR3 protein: CASSFWDSFMNTEAFF. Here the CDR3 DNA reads TGTGCCAGCAGTTTTTGGGACAGCTTCATGAACACTGAAGCTTTCTTT.

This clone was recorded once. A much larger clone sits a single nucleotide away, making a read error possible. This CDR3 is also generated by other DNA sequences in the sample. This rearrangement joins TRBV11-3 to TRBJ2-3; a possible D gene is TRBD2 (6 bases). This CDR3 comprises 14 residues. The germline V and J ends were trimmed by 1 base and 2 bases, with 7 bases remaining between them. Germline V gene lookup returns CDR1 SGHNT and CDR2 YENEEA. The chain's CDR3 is CASSLGGNTDTQYF. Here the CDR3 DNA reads TGTGCCAGCAGCTTAGGCGGGAACACAGATACGCAGTATTTT.

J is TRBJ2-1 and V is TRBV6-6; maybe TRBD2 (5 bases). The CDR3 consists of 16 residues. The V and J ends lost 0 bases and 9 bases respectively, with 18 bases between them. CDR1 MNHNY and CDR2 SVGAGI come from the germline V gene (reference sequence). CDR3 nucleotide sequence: TGTGCCAGCAGTTACTCGGCTAACCCCCTAGCTGGTGAGCAGTTCTTC. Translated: CASSYSANPLAGEQFF.

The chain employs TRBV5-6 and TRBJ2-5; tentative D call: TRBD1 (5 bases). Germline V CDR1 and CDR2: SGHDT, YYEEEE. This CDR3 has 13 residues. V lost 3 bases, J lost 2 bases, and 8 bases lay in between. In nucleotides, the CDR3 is TGTGCCAGCAGCTGGGGCCGTCAAGAGACCCAGTACTTC. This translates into CASSWGRQETQYF. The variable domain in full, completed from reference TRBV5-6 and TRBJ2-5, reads DAGVTQSPTHLIKTRGQQVTLRCSPKSGHDTVSWYQQALGQGPQFIFQYYEEEERQRGNFPDRFSGHQFPNYSSELNVNALLLGDSALYLCASSWGRQETQYFGPGTRLLVL.

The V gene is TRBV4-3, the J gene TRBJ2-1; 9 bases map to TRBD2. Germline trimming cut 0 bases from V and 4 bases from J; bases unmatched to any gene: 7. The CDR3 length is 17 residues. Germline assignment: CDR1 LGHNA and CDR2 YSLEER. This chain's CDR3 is CASSQDRSSGAYNEQFF. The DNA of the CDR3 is TGCGCCAGCAGCCAAGATCGATCTAGCGGGGCATACAATGAGCAGTTCTTC.

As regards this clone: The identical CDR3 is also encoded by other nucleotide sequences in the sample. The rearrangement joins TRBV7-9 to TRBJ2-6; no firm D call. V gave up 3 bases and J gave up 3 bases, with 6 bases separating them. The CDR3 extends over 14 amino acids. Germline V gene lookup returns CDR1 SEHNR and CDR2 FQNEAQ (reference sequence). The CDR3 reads CASSLVGGANVLTF. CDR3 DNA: TGTGCCAGCAGCTTGGTCGGTGGGGCCAACGTCCTGACTTTC.

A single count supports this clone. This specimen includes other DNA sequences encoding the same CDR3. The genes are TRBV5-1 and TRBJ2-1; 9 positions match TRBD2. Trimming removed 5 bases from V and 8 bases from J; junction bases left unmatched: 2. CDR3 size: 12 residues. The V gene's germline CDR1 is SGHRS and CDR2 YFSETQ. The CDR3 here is CASRREGDEQFF. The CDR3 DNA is TGCGCCAGCAGGCGGGAGGGAGATGAGCAGTTCTTC.